What follows are 32 T cell receptor beta chains derived from one specimen sequenced in a study of PD-1 blockade in classical Hodgkin lymphoma. Sequencing used immunoSEQ multiplex PCR; TCRdb keeps in-frame clones, though not all of them. The sample lists some 30,000 clones; roughly 71% were seen once. Every single patient, without exception, relapsed after autologous stem cell transplantation, and brentuximab vedotin exposure varied. The sample in question was peripheral blood mononuclear cells (PBMCs), obtained before the second cycle of nivolumab. The receptors shown here come from a human donor with classical Hodgkin lymphoma.

The rearrangement links TRBV28 to TRBJ1-2; D remains unclear. This CDR3 has 13 amino acids. Germline V lookup: CDR1 MDHEN, CDR2 SYDVKM. V lost 3 bases and J 3 bases, leaving 8 bases between the germline ends. This chain's CDR3 is CASSFAGDYGYTF. The CDR3 bases are TGTGCCAGCAGTTTTGCCGGGGACTATGGCTACACCTTC.

This chain joins TRBV28 and TRBJ2-7; perhaps TRBD1 as D (6 bases). This CDR3 has 14 residues. The ends were cut back, 1 base at V and 4 bases at J, with 11 bases in the middle. CDR1 MDHEN and CDR2 SYDVKM come from the germline V gene. CDR3 DNA: TGTGCCAGCAGTTTATTCACAACAGGGTACGAGCAGTACGTC. Amino acids: CASSLFTTGYEQYV.

The genes are TRBV4-1 and TRBJ2-5; 10 bases are shared with TRBD2. V lost 0 bases, J lost 2 bases, and 12 bases stayed unmatched. This CDR3 contains 19 residues. The germline gives CDR1 MGHRA, CDR2 YSYEKL. In nucleotides, the CDR3 is TGCGCCAGCAGCCAAGATCGGTCGGTCCCGGGACTAGCGCAAGAGACCCAGTACTTC. Protein: CASSQDRSVPGLAQETQYF.

This clone is a singleton in its sample. The chain recombines TRBV28 with TRBJ1-1; D is perhaps TRBD1 (6 bases). The CDR3 has 16 amino acids. V lost 5 bases to trimming and J lost 0 bases, with 16 bases between them. Germline assignment: CDR1 MDHEN and CDR2 SYDVKM. The CDR3 loop reads CASSAVSGGMNTEAFF. CDR3 nucleotides: TGTGCCAGCAGTGCTGTCTCGGGGGGCATGAACACTGAAGCTTTCTTT.

The chain joins TRBV5-4 to TRBJ2-7; 10 bases fit TRBD2. Germline V gene data show CDR1 as SGHNT and CDR2 as YYREEE (reference sequence). The CDR3 is 17 amino acids. With 0 bases clipped from V and 4 bases from J, the junction kept 10 bases outside the gene matches. The CDR3 DNA sequence: TGTGCCAGCAGCTTGGGATCGGGGGGACTAGCGAGATACGAGCAGTACTTC. Translated: CASSLGSGGLARYEQYF. Filled out from reference TRBV5-4 and TRBJ2-7, the complete variable domain reads ETGVTQSPTHLIKTRGQQVTLRCSSQSGHNTVSWYQQALGQGPQFIFQYYREEENGRGNFPPRFSGLQFPNYSSELNVNALELDDSALYLCASSLGSGGLARYEQYFGPGTRLTVT.

This clone was seen a single time. This sequence joins TRBV6-1 and TRBJ2-1, with D perhaps matching TRBD1 or TRBD2 (5 bases each). The CDR3 runs to 16 residues. CDR1 is MNHNS and CDR2 is SASEGT in the germline V gene. Trimming shortened V by 0 bases and J by 1 base, and 10 bases separated the two germline ends. CDR3 sequence: CASSEARGVSYNEQFF. The CDR3 DNA follows: TGTGCCAGCAGTGAAGCGAGGGGTGTTTCCTACAATGAGCAGTTCTTC.

V and J are TRBV19 and TRBJ2-2, with D tentatively TRBD1 (7 bases). This CDR3 comprises 17 residues. V dropped 6 bases and J dropped 5 bases, with 22 bases sitting between them. Germline V gene lookup returns CDR1 LNHDA and CDR2 SQIVND (reference sequence). CDR3 bases: TGTGCCAGTAGAAAGGCGGGGCAGGGGGTTATTACCGGGGAGCTGTTTTTT. It yields the protein CASRKAGQGVITGELFF.

The V call is TRBV18, the J call TRBJ2-3; 9 bases agree with TRBD2. Germline loops: CDR1 KGHSH, CDR2 LQKENI. V lost 3 bases and J lost 3; bases outside the gene matches: 4. This CDR3 contains 15 residues. The CDR3 reads CASSPEGLATDTQYF. CDR3 nucleotides: TGTGCCAGCTCACCGGAGGGACTAGCAACAGATACGCAGTATTTT.

The chain uses TRBV7-9 and TRBJ2-1; tentatively, D is TRBD1 (6 bases). The V and J ends lost 2 bases and 4 bases respectively, with 24 bases between them. The CDR3 spans 19 residues. CDR1 and CDR2 (germline): SEHNR, FQNEAQ (reference sequence). The CDR3: CASSLSGRGPPIAYNEQFF. The DNA for the CDR3 is TGTGCCAGCAGCTTATCCGGCAGGGGCCCGCCAATAGCATACAATGAGCAGTTCTTC.

The chain joins TRBV6-5 to TRBJ2-2, with D unclear. Germline V lookup: CDR1 MNHEY, CDR2 SVGAGI. The CDR3 spans 16 residues. With 4 bases removed from V and 0 bases from J, the gap between germline ends came to 12 bases. Here the CDR3 reads CASSSVLPSNTGELFF. CDR3 in DNA: TGTGCCAGCAGTTCGGTCCTCCCTTCGAACACCGGGGAGCTGTTTTTT.

V is TRBV29-1 and J is TRBJ2-2; 12 bases agree with TRBD1. V lost 7 bases, J lost 1 base, and 13 bases stayed unmatched. Germline V CDR1 and CDR2: SQVTM, ANQGSEA. The CDR3 consists of 18 residues. The CDR3 region has the DNA TGCAGCGCTGGAAAATGGGACAGGGGGCGGATGAACACCGGGGAGCTGTTTTTT. Protein sequence: CSAGKWDRGRMNTGELFF.

The chain uses TRBV9 and TRBJ2-1, with 7 bases lining up with TRBD2. Germline V lookup: CDR1 SGDLS, CDR2 YYNGEE. With V trimmed by 3 bases and J by 1 base, 10 bases remained unmatched. The CDR3 spans 17 residues. The CDR3 spells CASSGVFGRESYNEQFF. The CDR3, as DNA: TGTGCCAGCAGCGGCGTGTTTGGGCGGGAGTCCTACAATGAGCAGTTCTTC.

The chain recombines TRBV6-5 with TRBJ1-5; D remains ambiguous. The germline V and J ends were trimmed by 6 bases and 0 bases, with 12 bases remaining between them. Germline V gives CDR1 MNHEY, CDR2 SVGAGI. The CDR3 length is 15 residues. Here the CDR3 reads CASRFDIRSNQPQHF. The DNA for the CDR3 is TGTGCCAGCAGGTTCGACATTCGTAGCAATCAGCCCCAGCATTTT.

The chain is built from TRBV10-3 and TRBJ2-6; D call uncertain. The germline CDR1 and CDR2 sequences are ENHRY and SYGVKD. The CDR3 is 16 residues long. Between the trimmed V and J ends, which lost 3 bases and 0 bases, there was a span of 9 bases. CDR3 amino acids: CAISDYQASGANVLTF. The CDR3 nucleotides are TGTGCCATCAGTGATTACCAGGCCTCTGGGGCCAACGTCCTGACTTTC.

The V call is TRBV18, the J call TRBJ2-1, with D possibly being TRBD2 (5 bases). V was shortened by 3 bases and J by 5 bases, with 11 bases between the two germline ends. CDR1 and CDR2 (germline): KGHSH, LQKENI. This CDR3 contains 14 residues. CDR3 sequence (DNA): TGTGCCAGCTCACCGGACTCGGCTCACAATGAGCAGTTCTTC. Translating it yields CASSPDSAHNEQFF.

The rearrangement joins TRBV7-8 to TRBJ2-1, with TRBD2 identical over 7 bases. The CDR3 is 15 residues long. The germline CDR1 and CDR2 sequences are SGHVS and FQNEAQ. V dropped 5 bases and J dropped 4; count of bases not matched to a gene: 8. The chain's CDR3 is CASSTAGTTYNEQFF. In DNA form, the CDR3 reads TGTGCCAGCAGCACCGCCGGGACTACTTACAATGAGCAGTTCTTC.

The chain joins TRBV7-8 to TRBJ2-3; D remains ambiguous. Trimming pared 5 bases from V and 1 base from J, leaving 13 bases between. This CDR3 spans 15 amino acids. Germline V lookup: CDR1 SGHVS, CDR2 FQNEAQ. This chain's CDR3 is CASSPPPFGTDTQYF. CDR3 sequence (DNA): TGTGCCAGCAGCCCGCCTCCGTTTGGCACAGATACGCAGTATTTT.

The J gene is TRBJ2-2, the V gene TRBV18; D uncertain. This CDR3 has 12 amino acids. Deletions cut 3 bases from V and 4 bases from J, with 3 bases between. Germline V gene data show CDR1 as KGHSH and CDR2 as LQKENI. CDR3 DNA sequence: TGTGCCAGCTCACCGGGCACCGGGGAGCTGTTTTTT. The encoded protein is CASSPGTGELFF.

This chain connects TRBV27 to TRBJ2-2; the D is unclear. Per germline, CDR1 MNHEY and CDR2 SMNVEV (reference sequence). The CDR3 is made up of 14 amino acids. V was clipped by 3 bases and J by 6 bases, with 11 bases between them. The CDR3 loop is CASSFIARPGELFF. The CDR3 bases are TGTGCCAGCAGTTTCATTGCTCGACCCGGGGAGCTGTTTTTT.

This sequence joins TRBV18 and TRBJ2-4; 7 bases match TRBD1. The CDR3 runs 18 residues. V shed 1 base and J 0 bases; nucleotides not matched to a gene: 9. Germline V lookup: CDR1 KGHSH, CDR2 LQKENI. CDR3 DNA sequence: TGTGCCAGCTCACCACTACCCGGACAGGCTCTAGCCAAAAACATTCAGTACTTC. Translation: CASSPLPGQALAKNIQYF.

The sample holds one count of this clone. The CDR3 DNA reads as TGCGCCAGCAGCCCCTGGGGGACTAGTAATCAGCCCCAGCATTTT. Translated, it gives CASSPWGTSNQPQHF. J is TRBJ1-5 and V is TRBV4-1, with D maybe TRBD1 (5 bases). Trimming pared 4 bases from V and 4 bases from J, leaving 14 bases between. The V gene's germline CDR1 is MGHRA and CDR2 YSYEKL. This CDR3 is built from 15 residues.

The chain employs TRBV29-1 and TRBJ1-2; D not certain. Trimming stripped 4 bases from V and 5 bases from J, with 11 bases between. The germline V gene has CDR1 SQVTM and CDR2 ANQGSEA. The CDR3 runs to 12 residues. In nucleotides, the CDR3 is TGCAGCGTTGGTCCAGCCGGATATGGCTACACCTTC. Protein sequence: CSVGPAGYGYTF.

This chain connects TRBV2 to TRBJ2-2; D gene ambiguous. The V gene lost 2 bases and the J gene lost 9 bases, with 4 bases spanning the gap. The germline V gene has CDR1 SNHLY and CDR2 FYNNEI. The CDR3 is 11 amino acids. CDR3 DNA: TGTGCCAGCAGTGAATACCGGGAGCTGTTTTTT. This sequence encodes CASSEYRELFF. The entire variable domain, with the rest obtained from reference TRBV2 and TRBJ2-2, is as follows: EPEVTQTPSHQVTQMGQEVILRCVPISNHLYFYWYRQILGQKVEFLVSFYNNEISEKSEIFDDQFSVERPDGSNFTLKIRSTKLEDSAMYFCASSEYRELFFGEGSRLTVL.

The rearrangement uses TRBV5-1 and TRBJ2-2; D possibly uses TRBD1 or TRBD2 (5 bases each). V was clipped by 0 bases and J by 6 bases, with 9 bases between them. The CDR3 extends over 14 amino acids. Germline V gene lookup returns CDR1 SGHRS and CDR2 YFSETQ. The CDR3: CASSLGQGAGELFF. For the CDR3, the DNA is TGCGCCAGCAGCTTGGGCCAGGGAGCCGGGGAGCTGTTTTTT.

The chain carries TRBV7-9 and TRBJ1-6; the match to TRBD1 covers 11 bases. From germline, CDR1 is SEHNR and CDR2 FQNEAQ (reference sequence). Unmatched junction bases numbered 5, after V lost 2 bases and J lost 11 bases. The CDR3 covers 15 residues. The CDR3 reads CASSLSGTGGPPLHF. The DNA for the CDR3 is TGTGCCAGCAGCTTATCCGGGACAGGGGGACCACCCCTCCACTTT. The full variable domain, in which reference TRBV7-9 and TRBJ1-6 provide the parts outside the CDR3, is DTGVSQNPRHKITKRGQNVTFRCDPISEHNRLYWYRQTLGQGPEFLTYFQNEAQLEKSRLLSDRFSAERPKGSFSTLEIQRTEQGDSAMYLCASSLSGTGGPPLHFGNGTRLTVT.

CDR3 protein: CASLRTGGYEQYF. The CDR3 coding sequence is TGTGCCAGCCTGCGGACAGGGGGCTACGAGCAGTACTTC. This chain connects TRBV28 to TRBJ2-7; 10 nucleotides align to TRBD1. The V segment lost 8 bases and the J segment 3 bases; nucleotides outside the gene matches: 4. Germline values: CDR1 MDHEN, CDR2 SYDVKM. The length of the CDR3 is 13 residues.

This chain joins TRBV10-3 and TRBJ2-3; D assignment may be TRBD1 or TRBD2 (5 bases each). Trimming removed 6 bases at V and 0 bases at J, with 13 bases between. The CDR3 covers 15 residues. Germline V gene sequence: CDR1 ENHRY, CDR2 SYGVKD. CDR3 nucleotide sequence: TGTGCCATCAGAGGCTCCGGGACCAGCACAGATACGCAGTATTTT. Translated, it gives CAIRGSGTSTDTQYF.

The rearrangement links TRBV5-4 to TRBJ2-4; D unresolved. The germline V gene has CDR1 SGHNT and CDR2 YYREEE (reference sequence). This CDR3 region has 15 residues. The V end lost 3 bases, the J end lost 3 bases, and 13 bases lay between the germline ends. CDR3 sequence (DNA): TGTGCCAGCAGCTCCTCGAGGATAGGCAAAAACATTCAGTACTTC. Protein product: CASSSSRIGKNIQYF.

This clone was found once. The genes are TRBV4-3 and TRBJ1-1; D remains unclear. The CDR3 is 15 amino acids. The germline CDR1 and CDR2 sequences are LGHNA and YSLEER. The germline V and J ends were trimmed by 0 bases and 1 base, with 9 bases remaining between them. CDR3 sequence: CASSQEEGRNTEAFF. In DNA form, the CDR3 reads TGCGCCAGCAGCCAAGAGGAGGGTCGGAACACTGAAGCTTTCTTT.

Written as DNA, the CDR3 is TGCAGCGTTGCTGCCAGCCAAGAGACCCAGTACTTC. The encoded protein is CSVAASQETQYF. V and J are TRBV29-1 and TRBJ2-5; D is unclear. V lost 4 bases to trimming and J lost 1 base, with 7 bases between them. Germline-derived CDR1 and CDR2 are SQVTM and ANQGSEA. CDR3 length equals 12 residues.

This rearrangement joins TRBV6-6 to TRBJ1-5; D may be TRBD1 (5 bases). Germline assignment: CDR1 MNHNY and CDR2 SVGAGI (reference sequence). The CDR3 runs 12 residues. The V end lost 6 bases, the J end lost 13 bases, and 16 bases lay between the germline ends. CDR3 nucleotide sequence: TGTGCCAGCAGAATTAGACAGAGCCAACAGCATTTT. Protein product: CASRIRQSQQHF.

The rearrangement links TRBV6-5 to TRBJ1-2, with a possible D match to TRBD1 (6 bases). With 4 bases removed from V and 4 bases from J, the gap between germline ends came to 13 bases. Germline-derived CDR1 and CDR2 are MNHEY and SVGAGI. This CDR3 contains 14 residues. The CDR3 DNA sequence: TGTGCCAGCAGTTCAGGGGTTCGAGGCTATGGCTACACCTTC. Its protein is CASSSGVRGYGYTF.